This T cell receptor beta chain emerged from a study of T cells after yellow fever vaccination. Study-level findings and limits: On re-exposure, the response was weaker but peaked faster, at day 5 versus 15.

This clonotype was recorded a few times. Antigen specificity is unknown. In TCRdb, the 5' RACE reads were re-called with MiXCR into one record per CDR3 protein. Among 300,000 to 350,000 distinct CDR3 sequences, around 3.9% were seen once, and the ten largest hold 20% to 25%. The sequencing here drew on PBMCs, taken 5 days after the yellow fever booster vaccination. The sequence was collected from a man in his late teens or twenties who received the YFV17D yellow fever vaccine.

The CDR3 nucleotides are TGCGCCAGCAGCTTGGGCCAGGGCACAGGATCACCCCTCCACTTT. It yields the protein CASSLGQGTGSPLHF. V gene TRBV5-1 combines with J gene TRBJ1-6, with a tentative D call TRBD1 (5 bases). V lost 0 bases and J 10 bases, leaving 14 bases between the germline ends. The CDR3 extends over 15 amino acids. Per germline, CDR1 SGHRS and CDR2 YFSETQ.